The clone carrying this TCR beta chain came up many times. What it recognizes is unknown. The sample comes from a study of early T cells in non-severe SARS-CoV-2 infection. Study-wide context: Sequencing of bulk RNA from unsorted whole blood was done, without chain pairing. General study findings and limits: Matching results from VDJdb favored anti-spike CD8 responses, leaving private and CD4 specificities undetected.

Germline assignment: CDR1 SGHRS and CDR2 YFSETQ. V gave up 6 bases and J gave up 3 bases; unmatched junction bases: 6. This CDR3 has 15 amino acids. Researchers tagged individual cDNA molecules with unique molecular identifiers. One entry per CDR3 protein, called by TCRdb with MiXCR from the 5' RACE reads. Of around 70,000 distinct CDR3 sequences listed, less than 15% were seen once; the top ten hold 4.5%. Input material: whole blood. The clonotype originates from an adult who was a healthcare worker with PCR-confirmed SARS-CoV-2 infection or an uninfected control (not recorded which). The chain couples TRBV5-1 to TRBJ2-2; 9 nucleotides line up with TRBD1. CDR3 residues: CASTSGTGYTGELFF. CDR3 coding DNA: TGCGCCAGCACCTCCGGGACAGGGTACACCGGGGAGCTGTTTTTT.